This TCR beta chain was identified in a study of cytomegalovirus exposure and HLA in healthy donors. Study findings and constraints: The study assumed roughly uniform donor sequencing depth for presence/absence analyses. A reported reduction in N-insertions relative to the 666-donor mean was seen in an Asian-associated ancestry cluster in a later analysis.

PCR primers comprised 60 Vbeta and 13 Jbeta primers. Generated by immunoSEQ multiplex PCR, the TCRdb table keeps only in-frame clones and is missing some. The sample carries more than 95,000 clones, around 74% recorded once. As for this clone: Antigen: not known.

CDR3 length: 15 residues. Germline lookup yields CDR1 SEHNR and CDR2 FQNEAQ (reference sequence). J lost 4 bases, V lost 6 bases, and 7 bases had no gene match. This clonotype was sampled from a woman under 30 in good health and CMV-seronegative. The chain links TRBV7-9 to TRBJ1-2; 11 bases agree with TRBD1. The sequenced sample was PBMCs. The CDR3 loop is CASSLGQGVVYGYTF. As DNA, the CDR3 is TGTGCCAGCAGTTTGGGACAGGGGGTGGTCTATGGCTACACCTTC. Supplemented by reference TRBV7-9 and TRBJ1-2, the full variable domain reads DTGVSQNPRHKITKRGQNVTFRCDPISEHNRLYWYRQTLGQGPEFLTYFQNEAQLEKSRLLSDRFSAERPKGSFSTLEIQRTEQGDSAMYLCASSLGQGVVYGYTFGSGTRLTVV.